The clone carrying this T cell receptor beta chain has a count of ten or more. The antigen is unknown. This specimen comes from a study of beta chain features in type 1 diabetes. Study details: There were some 110 million sorted cells examined across all samples.

The study's findings and limits: These data did not resolve whether HLA type affects TCRB rearrangement. Within each of all four CD4+ subsets, Type 1 diabetes patients had TCRB CDR3s that were moderately but significantly shorter. Type 1 diabetes patients had fewer VDJ junction insertions and more deletions.

Sequenced material consisted of expressed TCRB transcripts (all of the isolated RNA was reverse transcribed). Only in-frame clones appear in the TCRdb table, and some are missing; sequencing was by immunoSEQ multiplex PCR. The sample consists of 95,000 to 150,000 clones, roughly 17% of them appearing once. The clonotype comes from a man aged 25 to 40 with type 1 diabetes. Source material: central memory CD4+ T cells from blood.

The CDR3 sequence: CSVDREGYTF. The CDR3 region has the DNA TGCAGCGTTGACAGGGAAGGCTACACCTTC. The chain is built from TRBV29-1 and TRBJ1-2, with D possibly TRBD1 on 5 matching bases. The CDR3 is made up of 10 amino acids. Germline CDR1 and CDR2: SQVTM and ANQGSEA. V was shortened by 3 bases and J by 8 bases, with 7 bases between the two germline ends.